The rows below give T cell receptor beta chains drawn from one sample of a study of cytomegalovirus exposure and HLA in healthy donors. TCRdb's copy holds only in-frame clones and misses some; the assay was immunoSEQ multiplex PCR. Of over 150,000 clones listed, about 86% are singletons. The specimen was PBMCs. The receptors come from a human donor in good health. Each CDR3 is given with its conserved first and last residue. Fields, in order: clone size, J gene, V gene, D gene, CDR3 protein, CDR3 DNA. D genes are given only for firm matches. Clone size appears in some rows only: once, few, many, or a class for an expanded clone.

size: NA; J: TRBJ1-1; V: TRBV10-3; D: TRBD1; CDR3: CAIGPGGPAEAFF; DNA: TGTGCCATCGGGCCAGGGGGACCTGCAGAAGCTTTCTTT
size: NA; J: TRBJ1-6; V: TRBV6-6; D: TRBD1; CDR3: CASSPTGVRNSPLHF; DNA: TGTGCCAGCAGCCCGACAGGGGTTCGCAATTCACCCCTCCACTTT
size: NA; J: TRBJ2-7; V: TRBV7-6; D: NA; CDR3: CASSSLNRVDEQYF; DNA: TGTGCCAGCAGCTCTCTGAACAGGGTGGACGAGCAGTACTTC
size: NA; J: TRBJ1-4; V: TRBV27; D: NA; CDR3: CASKVGKLFF; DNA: TGTGCCAGCAAAGTCGGAAAACTGTTTTTT
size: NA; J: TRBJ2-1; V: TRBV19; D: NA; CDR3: CASSMGYSYNEQFF; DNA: TGTGCCAGTAGTATGGGCTACTCCTACAATGAGCAGTTCTTC
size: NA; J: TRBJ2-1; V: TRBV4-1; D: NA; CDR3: CASSQIMAGLSYNEQFF; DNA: TGCGCCAGCAGCCAAATAATGGCGGGCTTGTCCTACAATGAGCAGTTCTTC
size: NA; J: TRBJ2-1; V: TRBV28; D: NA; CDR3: CASSFRLVEEDGQFF; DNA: TGTGCCAGCAGTTTTAGACTAGTTGAGGAAGATGGGCAGTTCTTC
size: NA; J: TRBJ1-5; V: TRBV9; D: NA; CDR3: CASSVGGSSNQPQHF; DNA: TGTGCCAGCAGCGTAGGAGGGAGTAGCAATCAGCCCCAGCATTTT
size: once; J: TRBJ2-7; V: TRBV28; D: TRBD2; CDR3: CASSSERGFTTRQYF; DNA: TGTGCCAGCAGTTCGGAGCGGGGTTTTACTACGAGGCAGTACTTC
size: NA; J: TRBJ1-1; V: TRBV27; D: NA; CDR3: CASSWVDRNTEAFF; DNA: TGTGCCAGCAGTTGGGTCGACAGGAACACTGAAGCTTTCTTT
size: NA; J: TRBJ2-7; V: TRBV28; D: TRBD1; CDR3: CASSSPYRGQGGYEQYF; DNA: TGTGCCAGCAGTTCCCCGTACCGCGGACAGGGGGGCTACGAGCAGTACTTC
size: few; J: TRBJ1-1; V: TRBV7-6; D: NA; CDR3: CASSFGTASTEAFF; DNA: TGTGCCAGCAGCTTCGGTACTGCGAGTACTGAAGCTTTCTTT
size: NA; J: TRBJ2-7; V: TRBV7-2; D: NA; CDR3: CASSLRGFYEQYF; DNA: TGTGCCAGCAGCTTAAGGGGATTCTACGAGCAGTACTTC
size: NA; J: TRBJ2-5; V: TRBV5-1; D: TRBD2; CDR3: CASSLLPLGVSGNQETQYF; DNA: TGCGCCAGCAGCTTGTTACCCCTCGGGGTTAGCGGGAACCAAGAGACCCAGTACTTC
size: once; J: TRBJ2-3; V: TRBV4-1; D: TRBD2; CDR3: CASSQDRGGTDTQYF; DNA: TGCGCCAGCAGCCAAGACCGGGGGGGGACAGATACGCAGTATTTT
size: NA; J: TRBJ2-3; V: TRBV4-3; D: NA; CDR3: CASSPGLGRLADTQYF; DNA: TGCGCCAGCAGCCCTGGTCTGGGGAGGTTAGCAGATACGCAGTATTTT
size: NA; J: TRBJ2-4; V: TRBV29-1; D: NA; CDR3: CSVGYGAELAKNIQYF; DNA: TGCAGCGTTGGCTACGGAGCGGAGCTAGCCAAAAACATTCAGTACTTC
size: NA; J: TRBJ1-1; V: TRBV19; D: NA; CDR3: CASSINRQQNEAFF; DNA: TGTGCCAGTAGTATAAATCGACAGCAAAACGAAGCTTTCTTT
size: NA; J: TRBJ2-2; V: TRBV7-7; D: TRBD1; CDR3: CASSLTGGTGELFF; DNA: TGTGCTAGCAGCTTGACAGGGGGCACCGGGGAGCTGTTTTTT
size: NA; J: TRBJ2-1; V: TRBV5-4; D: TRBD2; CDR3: CASTLGLAGEYNEYGEQFF; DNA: TGTGCCAGCACCCTAGGACTAGCGGGGGAATACAATGAGTACGGTGAGCAGTTCTTC
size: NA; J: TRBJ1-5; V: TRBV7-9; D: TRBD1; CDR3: CASSLGDRAYQPQHF; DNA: TGTGCCAGCAGCTTAGGTGACAGGGCTTATCAGCCCCAGCATTTT
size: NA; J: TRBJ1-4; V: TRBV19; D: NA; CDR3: CASSIILRAAEKLFF; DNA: TGTGCCAGTAGTATTATCTTGCGGGCGGCCGAAAAACTGTTTTTT
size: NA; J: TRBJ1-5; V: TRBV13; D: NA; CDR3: CASSLAGQPQHF; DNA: TGTGCCAGCAGCTTAGCCGGTCAGCCCCAGCATTTT
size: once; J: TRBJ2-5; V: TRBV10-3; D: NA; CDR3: CAISAGTGGAETQYF; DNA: TGTGCCATCAGTGCTGGTACGGGGGGCGCAGAGACCCAGTACTTC
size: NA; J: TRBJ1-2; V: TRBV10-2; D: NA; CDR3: CASSDPRESYGYTF; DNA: TGCGCCAGCAGTGATCCGCGGGAGAGCTATGGCTACACCTTC
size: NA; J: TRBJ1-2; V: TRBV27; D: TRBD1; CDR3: CASSDGQGAYYGYTF; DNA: TGTGCCAGTTCGGACGGACAGGGAGCTTACTATGGCTACACCTTC
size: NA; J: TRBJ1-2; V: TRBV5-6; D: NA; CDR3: CASTGGGILDGYTF; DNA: TGTGCCAGCACCGGGGGGGGGATATTGGATGGCTACACCTTC
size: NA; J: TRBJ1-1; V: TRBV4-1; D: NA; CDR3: CASSQKNRAPWVLWTEAFF; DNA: TGCGCCAGCAGCCAGAAAAACAGAGCCCCATGGGTATTGTGGACTGAAGCTTTCTTT
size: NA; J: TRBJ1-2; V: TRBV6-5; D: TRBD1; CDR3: CASSSDRGSNYGYTF; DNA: TGTGCCAGCAGTTCAGACAGGGGGTCTAACTATGGCTACACCTTC
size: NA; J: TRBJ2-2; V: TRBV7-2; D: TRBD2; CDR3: CASSPMRGAGGGELFF; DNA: TGTGCCAGCAGCCCGATGCGGGGGGCGGGAGGCGGGGAGCTGTTTTTT
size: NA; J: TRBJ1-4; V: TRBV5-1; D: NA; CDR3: CASSYGSGNEKLFF; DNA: TGCGCCAGCAGCTATGGGTCGGGAAATGAAAAACTGTTTTTT
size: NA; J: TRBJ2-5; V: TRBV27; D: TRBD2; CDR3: CASSFWTSGRMETQYF; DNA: TGTGCCAGCAGTTTCTGGACTAGCGGGAGGATGGAGACCCAGTACTTC
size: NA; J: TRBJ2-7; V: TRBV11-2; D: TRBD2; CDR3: CASSLTSGGDYEQYF; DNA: TGTGCCAGCAGCTTGACTAGCGGGGGGGACTACGAGCAGTACTTC
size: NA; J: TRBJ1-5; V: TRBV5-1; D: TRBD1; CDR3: CASSPTGVSNQPQHF; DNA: TGCGCCAGCAGCCCGACAGGGGTAAGCAATCAGCCCCAGCATTTT
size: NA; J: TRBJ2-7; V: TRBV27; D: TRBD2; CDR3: CASSKGLAGVSYEQYF; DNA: TGTGCCAGCAGTAAGGGACTAGCGGGAGTTTCCTACGAGCAGTACTTC
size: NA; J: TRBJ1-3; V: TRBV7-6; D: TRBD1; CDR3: CASSLGQGGGNTIYF; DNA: TGTGCCAGCAGCTTAGGACAGGGAGGTGGAAACACCATATATTTT